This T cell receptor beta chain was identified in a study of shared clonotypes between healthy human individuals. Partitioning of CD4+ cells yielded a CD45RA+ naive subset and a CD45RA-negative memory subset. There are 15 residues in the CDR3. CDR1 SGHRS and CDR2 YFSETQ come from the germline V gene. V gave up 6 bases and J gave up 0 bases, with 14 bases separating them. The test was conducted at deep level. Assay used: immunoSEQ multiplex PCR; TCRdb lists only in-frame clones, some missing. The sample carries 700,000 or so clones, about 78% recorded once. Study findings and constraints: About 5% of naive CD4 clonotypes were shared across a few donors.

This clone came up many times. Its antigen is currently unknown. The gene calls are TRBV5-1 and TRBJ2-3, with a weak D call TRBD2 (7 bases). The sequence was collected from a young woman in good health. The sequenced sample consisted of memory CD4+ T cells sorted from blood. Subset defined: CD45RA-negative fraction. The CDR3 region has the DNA TGCGCCAGCAAGCTCGGGGGGCCTAGCACAGATACGCAGTATTTT. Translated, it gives CASKLGGPSTDTQYF.